These 29 T cell receptor beta chains came from one sample sequenced in a study of cytomegalovirus exposure and HLA in healthy donors. Assay: immunoSEQ multiplex PCR; the TCRdb copy retains only in-frame clones and omits some. The sample holds fewer than 350,000 clones, 85% to 90% seen once. The specimen was PBMCs. The receptor source for this set is a young woman in good health and CMV-seronegative.

The chain couples TRBV6-4 to TRBJ1-1; 7 bases map to TRBD1. Germline-derived CDR1 and CDR2 are MRHNA and SNTAGT. Losses at the gene ends were 7 bases for V and 4 bases for J; bases not matched to a gene: 9. This CDR3 has 14 amino acids. The CDR3 sequence: CASKLHQGGTEAFF. CDR3 nucleotides: TGTGCCAGCAAACTCCACCAGGGGGGCACTGAAGCTTTCTTT.

This clone was counted once. The CDR3 sequence is CASRAEGTGGSYEQYF. DNA of the CDR3: TGTGCCAGCAGAGCCGAAGGGACAGGGGGCTCCTACGAGCAGTACTTC. The chain joins TRBV28 to TRBJ2-7; TRBD1 matches 11 bases. Losses at the gene ends were 6 bases for V and 0 bases for J; bases not matched to a gene: 7. The CDR3 extends over 16 amino acids. Germline CDR1 reads MDHEN; CDR2 reads SYDVKM.

V usage is TRBV28 and J usage is TRBJ1-5; maybe TRBD1 (6 bases). Trimming removed 7 bases from V and 3 bases from J, with 16 bases in between. This CDR3 comprises 15 residues. The germline gives CDR1 MDHEN, CDR2 SYDVKM. CDR3 region: CASKETGQFNQPQHF. DNA of the CDR3: TGTGCCAGCAAGGAAACTGGACAGTTCAATCAGCCCCAGCATTTT.

This clone occurred once. This chain links TRBV7-2 with TRBJ1-5; D gene ambiguous. V dropped 2 bases and J dropped 1 base, with 9 bases sitting between them. Per germline, CDR1 SGHTA and CDR2 FQGNSA. This CDR3 is built from 15 residues. In nucleotides, the CDR3 is TGTGCCAGCAGCTTAATTCCGGGGAGCAATCAGCCCCAGCATTTT. It encodes CASSLIPGSNQPQHF.

This sequence joins TRBV9 and TRBJ1-5; D unresolved. The ends were cut back, 2 bases at V and 1 base at J, with 7 bases in the middle. The CDR3 runs 14 residues. Germline V gives CDR1 SGDLS, CDR2 YYNGEE. CDR3 DNA: TGTGCCAGCAGCGTCCACGGGAGCAATCAGCCCCAGCATTTT. Translating gives CASSVHGSNQPQHF. Together with reference TRBV9 and TRBJ1-5, the CDR3 gives the full variable domain: DSGVTQTPKHLITATGQRVTLRCSPRSGDLSVYWYQQSLDQGLQFLIQYYNGEERAKGNILERFSAQQFPDLHSELNLSSLELGDSALYFCASSVHGSNQPQHFGDGTRLSIL.

The chain employs TRBV14 and TRBJ1-2; D gene ambiguous. V dropped 0 bases and J dropped 2 bases, with 7 bases sitting between them. Germline CDR1 is SGHDN and CDR2 is FVKESK. The CDR3 extends over 14 amino acids. The CDR3 DNA reads TGTGCCAGCAGCCAAGATGGGCAGAACTATGGCTACACCTTC. Its translation is CASSQDGQNYGYTF.

The CDR3 loop reads CASSSTGDNQPQHF. The CDR3 DNA is TGTGCCAGCAGTTCGACAGGGGATAATCAGCCCCAGCATTTT. The rearrangement uses TRBV27 and TRBJ1-5; the match to TRBD1 covers 8 bases. CDR1 and CDR2 from the germline V gene are MNHEY and SMNVEV (reference sequence). There are 14 residues in the CDR3. V lost 4 bases and J lost 4; bases outside the gene matches: 3.

The genes are TRBV19 and TRBJ2-2; perhaps TRBD1 as D (5 bases). The CDR3 sequence is 17 residues long. Germline V gene sequence: CDR1 LNHDA, CDR2 SQIVND (reference sequence). The V end lost 3 bases, the J end lost 3 bases, and 17 bases lay between the germline ends. CDR3 protein: CASSIDSLRSYTGELFF. The CDR3 coding sequence is TGTGCCAGTAGTATCGACAGCCTAAGAAGCTACACCGGGGAGCTGTTTTTT.

This rearrangement joins TRBV11-2 to TRBJ2-6, with 7 positions matching TRBD1. The CDR3 is made up of 18 amino acids. CDR1 is SGHAT and CDR2 is FQNNGV in the germline V gene. V lost 2 bases and J lost 0; bases outside the gene matches: 7. The CDR3 reads CASSLIRDSYSGANVLTF. CDR3 nucleotide sequence: TGTGCCAGCAGCTTAATCCGGGACAGCTACTCTGGGGCCAACGTCCTGACTTTC. The full variable domain, in which reference TRBV11-2 and TRBJ2-6 provide the parts outside the CDR3, is EAGVAQSPRYKIIEKRQSVAFWCNPISGHATLYWYQQILGQGPKLLIQFQNNGVVDDSQLPKDRFSAERLKGVDSTLKIQPAKLEDSAVYLCASSLIRDSYSGANVLTFGAGSRLTVL.

The rearrangement links TRBV6-6 to TRBJ2-7, with 10 positions matching TRBD2. There are 13 residues in the CDR3. In germline, CDR1 is MNHNY, CDR2 SVGAGI (reference sequence). The ends lost 5 bases at V and 7 bases at J; junction bases unmatched: 5. The CDR3 nucleotides are TGTGCCAGCAGTCAGCGGGAGGGTATGGAGCAGTACTTC. Encoded protein: CASSQREGMEQYF.

The sample holds one count of this clone. This chain links TRBV15 with TRBJ1-4; TRBD1 agrees at 10 bases. The V segment lost 5 bases and the J segment 7 bases; nucleotides outside the gene matches: 4. Germline CDR1 LNHNV, CDR2 YYDKDF (reference sequence). The CDR3 runs to 14 residues. The CDR3 loop is CATSPRDRGEKLFF. CDR3 nucleotide sequence: TGTGCCACCAGCCCCCGGGACAGGGGTGAAAAACTGTTTTTT.

The chain has TRBV6-5 and TRBJ2-3; tentative D call: TRBD2 (6 bases). V was clipped by 7 bases and J by 0 bases, with 14 bases between them. This CDR3 is built from 15 residues. CDR1 MNHEY and CDR2 SVGAGI come from the germline V gene. The CDR3 DNA follows: TGTGCCAGCACCTCCGGGACTTTCAGCACAGATACGCAGTATTTT. Translation: CASTSGTFSTDTQYF.

V and J are TRBV5-8 and TRBJ1-5; D not resolved. Germline values: CDR1 SGHTS, CDR2 YDEGEE. The ends were cut back, 4 bases at V and 0 bases at J, with 11 bases in the middle. The CDR3 loop spans 15 amino acids. In nucleotides, the CDR3 is TGTGCCAGCAGCCTGGCTGCGTATAGCAATCAGCCCCAGCATTTT. Protein product: CASSLAAYSNQPQHF.

V usage is TRBV5-1 and J usage is TRBJ2-4, with D possibly matching TRBD1 (6 bases). CDR3 size: 16 residues. Germline V CDR1 and CDR2: SGHRS, YFSETQ. Trimming took 0 bases from V and 1 from J, leaving 11 bases between them. The CDR3 spells CASSLVQGPAKNIQYF. CDR3 DNA: TGCGCCAGCAGCTTGGTTCAGGGGCCGGCCAAAAACATTCAGTACTTC.

The V call is TRBV11-2, the J call TRBJ2-3; D possibly corresponds to TRBD2 (6 bases). Germline CDR1 and CDR2: SGHAT and FQNNGV. The length of the CDR3 is 13 residues. V was shortened by 5 bases and J by 9 bases, with 15 bases between the two germline ends. The CDR3 spells CASSPRLGATQYF. CDR3 nucleotide sequence: TGTGCCAGCAGCCCCCGACTAGGCGCGACGCAGTATTTT.

This clone has a single count. The chain combines TRBV29-1 with TRBJ1-1; D call uncertain. Germline values: CDR1 SQVTM, CDR2 ANQGSEA. CDR3 length: 13 amino acids. With 6 bases removed from V and 6 bases from J, the gap between germline ends came to 17 bases. The CDR3 region has the DNA TGCAGCGTCGAAATACCAAGAGGCCCTGAAGCTTTCTTT. Protein sequence: CSVEIPRGPEAFF. Full variable domain (rest looked up from reference TRBV29-1 and TRBJ1-1): SAVISQKPSRDICQRGTSLTIQCQVDSQVTMMFWYRQQPGQSLTLIATANQGSEATYESGFVIDKFPISRPNLTFSTLTVSNMSPEDSSIYLCSVEIPRGPEAFFGQGTRLTVV.

This rearrangement joins TRBV7-8 to TRBJ2-5; 10 positions agree with TRBD1. The CDR3 spans 16 residues. V gave up 4 bases and J gave up 5 bases; unmatched junction bases: 10. From germline, CDR1 is SGHVS and CDR2 FQNEAQ. The CDR3: CASSSRRDRGSETQYF. DNA of the CDR3: TGTGCCAGCAGCTCACGCCGGGACAGGGGATCGGAGACCCAGTACTTC.

Only one count was recorded for this clone. The chain links TRBV9 to TRBJ2-3; possibly TRBD2 for D (5 bases). Trimming shortened V by 0 bases and J by 6 bases, and 17 bases separated the two germline ends. CDR3 length: 16 amino acids. Germline CDR1 is SGDLS and CDR2 is YYNGEE. The CDR3 nucleotides read TGTGCCAGCAGCGTAGCTTTCGGGCGCCCTAGCGATACGCAGTATTTT. It translates to CASSVAFGRPSDTQYF.

This clone was seen repeatedly, ten times or more. The chain joins TRBV6-1 to TRBJ2-3; TRBD2 matches 13 bases. The CDR3 contains 18 residues. Germline V gene sequence: CDR1 MNHNS, CDR2 SASEGT. Trimming at V came to 3 bases and at J to 4 bases, leaving 10 bases not matched to a gene. CDR3 bases: TGTGCCAGCAGTGATCGGACTAGCGGGAGTCCGGTATCAGATACGCAGTATTTT. Amino acid sequence: CASSDRTSGSPVSDTQYF.

The chain employs TRBV10-1 and TRBJ2-4; 7 nucleotides line up with TRBD2. CDR3 length: 16 residues. J was trimmed by 4 bases and V by 0 bases; bases with no gene match: 6. Germline CDR1 WNHNN, CDR2 SYGVQD (reference sequence). CDR3 residues: CASSESLGGSKNIQYF. CDR3 bases: TGCGCCAGCAGTGAGTCTCTCGGCGGGAGTAAAAACATTCAGTACTTC.

This clone was observed a few times. The chain combines TRBV5-1 with TRBJ2-7; perhaps TRBD1 as D (6 bases). Per germline, CDR1 SGHRS and CDR2 YFSETQ. The ends were cut back, 4 bases at V and 5 bases at J, with 16 bases in the middle. The CDR3 loop spans 14 amino acids. DNA for the CDR3: TGCGCCAGCAGCCCAGGGGTGGAGGTTCACGAGCAGTACTTC. Protein: CASSPGVEVHEQYF.

A remark on this clone: Distinct nucleotide sequences in the sample also encode this CDR3. This chain uses TRBV19 with TRBJ2-7; D remains unclear. Between the trimmed V and J ends, which lost 3 bases and 0 bases, there was a span of 6 bases. The CDR3 extends over 13 amino acids. From germline, CDR1 is LNHDA and CDR2 SQIVND (reference sequence). As DNA, the CDR3 is TGTGCCAGTAGTATCGGCGGCTCCTACGAGCAGTACTTC. It encodes CASSIGGSYEQYF.

The rearrangement joins TRBV27 to TRBJ1-6, with D perhaps TRBD1 (6 bases). The germline V and J ends were trimmed by 5 bases and 5 bases, with 16 bases remaining between them. CDR1 is MNHEY and CDR2 is SMNVEV in the germline V gene (reference sequence). The CDR3 runs 16 residues. CDR3 residues: CASSPLLTGNNSPLHF. The DNA of the CDR3 is TGTGCCAGCAGTCCCCTGCTCACAGGGAATAATTCACCCCTCCACTTT.

The CDR3 DNA reads as TGTGCCACAGGCTTGGGGAGACTACAAGAGACCCAGTACTTC. Translating gives CATGLGRLQETQYF. V gene TRBV27 combines with J gene TRBJ2-5; D perhaps matches TRBD2 (5 bases). Trimming cost V 10 bases and J 2 bases, with 17 bases left between them. Germline CDR1 is MNHEY and CDR2 is SMNVEV (reference sequence). This CDR3 region has 14 residues.

With respect to this clone: Distinct nucleotide sequences in the sample also encode this CDR3. CDR3 in DNA: TGCGCCAGCAGCTTGGGTAGCGGGAGTTACGAGCAGTACTTC. This encodes CASSLGSGSYEQYF. The chain uses TRBV5-1 and TRBJ2-7; 9 nucleotides match TRBD2. In germline, CDR1 is SGHRS, CDR2 YFSETQ. V gave up 0 bases and J gave up 4 bases; unmatched junction bases: 2. This CDR3 spans 14 amino acids.

The chain recombines TRBV2 with TRBJ2-1; 13 bases are a match to TRBD2. CDR1 is SNHLY and CDR2 is FYNNEI in the germline V gene. V dropped 9 bases and J dropped 5; count of bases not matched to a gene: 7. The CDR3 is made up of 15 amino acids. This CDR3 is CARRAGLAGNNEQFF. Written as DNA, the CDR3 is TGTGCCAGGAGGGCGGGACTAGCGGGAAACAATGAGCAGTTCTTC.

V usage is TRBV4-3 and J usage is TRBJ2-2; maybe TRBD2 (5 bases). Germline CDR1 reads LGHNA; CDR2 reads YSLEER. V was pared by 0 bases and J by 1 base, with 9 bases between. The CDR3 consists of 16 residues. The CDR3 coding sequence is TGCGCCAGCAGCCAAGATTCGGGGAGGAACACCGGGGAGCTGTTTTTT. It specifies CASSQDSGRNTGELFF.

The chain links TRBV5-1 to TRBJ2-7; D ambiguous. CDR3 length equals 13 residues. From germline, CDR1 is SGHRS and CDR2 YFSETQ. Trimming took off 0 bases at V and 4 bases at J, with 8 bases between the two ends. In DNA, the CDR3 is TGCGCCAGCAGCTTGGACAGCTTATACGAGCAGTACTTC. Translation: CASSLDSLYEQYF.

This rearrangement joins TRBV6-6 to TRBJ1-4; tentative D call: TRBD1 (5 bases). With 6 bases removed from V and 7 bases from J, the gap between germline ends came to 15 bases. Germline V gene data show CDR1 as MNHNY and CDR2 as SVGAGI (reference sequence). This CDR3 contains 14 residues. Written as DNA, the CDR3 is TGTGCCAGCAGACCTCACGGGGGGGGTGAAAAACTGTTTTTT. This codes for CASRPHGGGEKLFF.